The 16 T cell receptor beta chains below come from one sample, sequenced in a study of early T cells in non-severe SARS-CoV-2 infection. TCRdb re-called the 5' RACE reads with MiXCR, one entry per CDR3 protein. The sample has approximately 90,000 distinct CDR3 sequences; approximately 12% are singletons. This sample comprised whole blood, obtained at baseline. These TCRs come from an adult who was a healthcare worker with PCR-confirmed SARS-CoV-2 infection or an uninfected control (not recorded which).

This clonotype was counted a few times. The chain couples TRBV19 to TRBJ1-2; D remains ambiguous. The germline CDR1 and CDR2 sequences are LNHDA and SQIVND (reference sequence). V lost 5 bases and J 8 bases, leaving 18 bases between the germline ends. This CDR3 has 14 residues. CDR3 in amino acids: CASSPPRRMGGYTF. The CDR3 DNA is TGTGCCAGTAGTCCCCCCCGCCGGATGGGGGGCTACACCTTC.

The CDR3 is CASSHGLAITEEQFF. DNA of the CDR3: TGTGCCAGCAGCCACGGACTAGCGATCACGGAAGAGCAGTTCTTC. V and J are TRBV11-2 and TRBJ2-1; TRBD2 agrees at 9 bases. Germline-derived CDR1 and CDR2 are SGHAT and FQNNGV. The CDR3 is 15 residues long. Losses at the gene ends were 5 bases for V and 10 bases for J; bases not matched to a gene: 12. The complete variable domain, with remaining parts taken from reference TRBV11-2 and TRBJ2-1, reads EAGVAQSPRYKIIEKRQSVAFWCNPISGHATLYWYQQILGQGPKLLIQFQNNGVVDDSQLPKDRFSAERLKGVDSTLKIQPAKLEDSAVYLCASSHGLAITEEQFFGPGTRLTVL.

This chain connects TRBV21-1 to TRBJ2-3; TRBD2 is the table's D call, not checked against the DNA. TRBV21-1 has pseudogene status. There are 19 residues in the CDR3. CDR3 region: CASSKKVGLAGEGTDTQYF. The CDR3 DNA follows: TGTGCCAGCAGCAAAAAAGTGGGACTAGCGGGAGAAGGCACAGATACGCAGTATTTT.

The chain uses TRBV20-1 and TRBJ1-2; D is unclear. The CDR3 totals 13 residues. V lost 1 base and J lost 10, with 16 bases in between. Germline V lookup: CDR1 DFQATT, CDR2 SNEGSKA (reference sequence). Written as DNA, the CDR3 is TGCAGTGCTAGAGTAAGGCTTGACCCGACCTACACCTTC. Encoded protein: CSARVRLDPTYTF.

The rearrangement uses TRBV6-5 and TRBJ2-1; 12 bases fit TRBD2. Germline V gives CDR1 MNHEY, CDR2 SVGAGI. With 9 bases clipped from V and 15 bases from J, the junction kept 12 bases outside the gene matches. CDR3 length equals 13 residues. CDR3 in DNA: TGTGCCAGTACTGATGGACTAGCGGGGACGACGTTCTTC. It specifies CASTDGLAGTTFF.

This clonotype was counted only a few times. The rearrangement links TRBV7-9 to TRBJ2-1; tentatively, D is TRBD1 (5 bases). This CDR3 has 12 amino acids. Trimming left V 5 bases short and J 8 bases short, with 10 bases between. The germline gives CDR1 SEHNR, CDR2 FQNEAQ (reference sequence). CDR3: CASSARRDEQFF. The DNA for the CDR3 is TGTGCCAGCAGCGCGCGCAGGGATGAGCAGTTCTTC.

V usage is TRBV7-9 and J usage is TRBJ2-1; D call uncertain. The CDR3 has 16 amino acids. Trimming cost V 5 bases and J 0 bases, with 14 bases left between them. CDR1 and CDR2 (germline): SEHNR, FQNEAQ (reference sequence). CDR3 sequence reads: CASSNERISSYNEQFF. In nucleotides, the CDR3 is TGTGCCAGCAGCAACGAGAGGATCAGCTCCTACAATGAGCAGTTCTTC.

The chain joins TRBV12-3 or TRBV12-4 to TRBJ2-2; 8 nucleotides match TRBD1. Trimming at V came to 6 bases and at J to 4 bases, leaving 7 bases not matched to a gene. The CDR3 sequence is 15 residues long. DNA of the CDR3: TGTGCCAGCAGGACGACAGGGGCCATCACCGGGGAGCTGTTTTTT. Residues: CASRTTGAITGELFF.

The chain joins TRBV29-1 to TRBJ2-3; D may be TRBD1 (5 bases). The V end was cut by 4 bases, the J end by 6 bases, with 11 bases between. The germline gives CDR1 SQVTM, CDR2 ANQGSEA. The CDR3 has 12 residues. This CDR3 is CSVVQGGDTQYF. Here the CDR3 DNA reads TGCAGCGTTGTGCAGGGTGGGGATACGCAGTATTTT.

This clonotype was found a few times. The J gene is TRBJ2-5, the V gene TRBV5-4; D may correspond to TRBD1 or TRBD2 (6 bases each). The CDR3 runs to 16 residues. CDR1 is SGHNT, CDR2 YYREEE, per germline (reference sequence). V lost 6 bases and J lost 4, with 22 bases in between. In DNA form, the CDR3 reads TGTGCCAGCACCCCCGGTCAGGGGCGGGGAGGAGAGACCCAGTACTTC. Protein product: CASTPGQGRGGETQYF.

This clonotype was counted many times. This chain links TRBV7-8 with TRBJ2-1; a possible D gene is TRBD2 (5 bases). The V gene's germline CDR1 is SGHVS and CDR2 FQNEAQ. V lost 3 bases and J 4 bases, leaving 10 bases between the germline ends. There are 14 residues in the CDR3. The CDR3 loop is CASSFRRFYNEQFF. The CDR3 DNA sequence: TGTGCCAGCAGCTTTAGGAGGTTTTACAATGAGCAGTTCTTC. The full variable domain, rest sourced from reference TRBV7-8 and TRBJ2-1, is GAGVSQSPRYKVAKRGQDVALRCDPISGHVSLFWYQQALGQGPEFLTYFQNEAQLDKSGLPSDRFFAERPEGSVSTLKIQRTQQEDSAVYLCASSFRRFYNEQFFGPGTRLTVL.

This clonotype showed up just a few times. The V call is TRBV7-8, the J call TRBJ1-2, with a possible D match to TRBD1 (6 bases). Trimming took off 0 bases at V and 2 bases at J, with 13 bases between the two ends. Per the germline V gene, CDR1 is SGHVS and CDR2 is FQNEAQ. This CDR3 contains 16 residues. CDR3 residues: CASSLAGGLTNYGYTF. CDR3 coding DNA: TGTGCCAGCAGCTTAGCGGGGGGCCTAACGAACTATGGCTACACCTTC. Based on the CDR3 plus reference TRBV7-8 and TRBJ1-2, the full variable domain is GAGVSQSPRYKVAKRGQDVALRCDPISGHVSLFWYQQALGQGPEFLTYFQNEAQLDKSGLPSDRFFAERPEGSVSTLKIQRTQQEDSAVYLCASSLAGGLTNYGYTFGSGTRLTVV.

This clonotype has just a few counts. This rearrangement joins TRBV5-6 to TRBJ2-2; D might be TRBD1 (6 bases). Germline CDR1 and CDR2: SGHDT and YYEEEE. V lost 2 bases, J lost 6 bases, and 11 bases lay in between. The CDR3 has 14 residues. The CDR3 protein is CASSLLSGAGELFF. Here the CDR3 DNA reads TGTGCCAGCAGCTTATTATCAGGGGCCGGGGAGCTGTTTTTT. Looking up the rest from reference TRBV5-6 and TRBJ2-2 gives the full variable domain: DAGVTQSPTHLIKTRGQQVTLRCSPKSGHDTVSWYQQALGQGPQFIFQYYEEEERQRGNFPDRFSGHQFPNYSSELNVNALLLGDSALYLCASSLLSGAGELFFGEGSRLTVL.

The rearrangement links TRBV10-3 to TRBJ2-1, with TRBD2 matching over 9 bases. V was pared by 5 bases and J by 1 base, with 6 bases of the junction left unmatched. This CDR3 is 16 amino acids long. Germline V gene lookup returns CDR1 ENHRY and CDR2 SYGVKD. Here the CDR3 DNA reads TGTGCCATCAGTATTAGCGGGGGAAGTTCCTACAATGAGCAGTTCTTC. It codes for CAISISGGSSYNEQFF.

The CDR3 loop is CATRGANYEQYF. The CDR3, as DNA: TGTGCCACCAGGGGGGCCAACTACGAGCAGTACTTC. The chain uses TRBV19 and TRBJ2-7, with D perhaps TRBD1 (7 bases). The CDR3 sequence is 12 residues long. V was shortened by 10 bases and J by 3 bases, with 13 bases between the two germline ends. Germline values: CDR1 LNHDA, CDR2 SQIVND (reference sequence).

This clonotype was detected many times. The chain combines TRBV7-9 with TRBJ2-1, with TRBD1 matching 7 bases. The CDR3 consists of 15 residues. Trimming at V came to 6 bases and at J to 4 bases, leaving 9 bases not matched to a gene. CDR1 and CDR2 (germline): SEHNR, FQNEAQ (reference sequence). The DNA for the CDR3 is TGTGCCAGCAGATCGGGACAGACAGTTTACAATGAGCAGTTCTTC. This codes for CASRSGQTVYNEQFF.